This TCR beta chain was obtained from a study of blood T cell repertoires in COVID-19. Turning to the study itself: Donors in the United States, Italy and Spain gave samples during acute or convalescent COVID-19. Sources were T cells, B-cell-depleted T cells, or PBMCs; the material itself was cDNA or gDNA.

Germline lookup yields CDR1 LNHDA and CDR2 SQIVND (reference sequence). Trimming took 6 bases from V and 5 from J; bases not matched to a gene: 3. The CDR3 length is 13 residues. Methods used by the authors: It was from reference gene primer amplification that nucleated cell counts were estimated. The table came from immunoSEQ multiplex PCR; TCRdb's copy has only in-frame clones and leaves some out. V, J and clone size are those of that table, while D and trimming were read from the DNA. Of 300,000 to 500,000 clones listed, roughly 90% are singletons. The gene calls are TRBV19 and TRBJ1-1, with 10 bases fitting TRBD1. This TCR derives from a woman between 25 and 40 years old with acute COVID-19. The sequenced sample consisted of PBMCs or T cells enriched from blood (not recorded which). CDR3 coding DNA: TGTGCCAGTAGGGACAGGGGGATTACTGAAGCTTTCTTT. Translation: CASRDRGITEAFF.